The rows below give T cell receptor beta chains drawn from one sample of a study of radiation and T cells in renal cell carcinoma. Here immunoSEQ multiplex PCR was the method, and the copy in TCRdb shows in-frame clones only, minus some. The sample holds roughly 80,000 clones, around four fifths seen once. The source was blood, collected from a patient whose treatment included radiotherapy and nephrectomy. Receptors were obtained from a woman aged 55-75 years with renal cell carcinoma. Each CDR3 is given without its conserved first and last residue. The D gene is left open where the match is weak.

j_call v_call d_call cdr3_aa
TRBJ1-2 TRBV28 - ASGPIAGSYGYT
TRBJ1-1 TRBV11-2 - ASSLYRLNTEAF
TRBJ2-3 TRBV7-9 TRBD2 ASSLVGLALTTDTQY
TRBJ1-5 TRBV6-5 - ASSYQENQPQH
TRBJ2-7 TRBV12-5 TRBD2 ASGLGAGGQKADEQY
TRBJ2-5 TRBV11-2 - ASSPARARGETQY
TRBJ1-2 TRBV6-5 - ASSYSRGGGGYT
TRBJ1-2 TRBV7-2 TRBD1 ASSFRDRTLGYT
TRBJ2-5 TRBV28 - ASSLGPETQY
TRBJ1-5 TRBV2 - ASRKDSYSNQPQH
TRBJ1-2 TRBV5-1 - ASSSTDNYGYT
TRBJ2-3 TRBV11-3 - ASSKGGTDTQY
TRBJ2-7 TRBV4-1 - ASSQEIRSSPEWDEQY
TRBJ1-6 TRBV2 - ASRDGITYNSPLH
TRBJ2-2 TRBV7-7 - ASSLDPNTGELF
TRBJ2-1 TRBV5-1 - ASSLGVSYSYNEQF
TRBJ1-4 TRBV29-1 - SVRDTGGEKLF
TRBJ2-4 TRBV11-2 - ASSLGWEKNIQY
TRBJ1-1 TRBV29-1 TRBD1 SVTGGTGAGTEAF
TRBJ2-1 TRBV7-6 - ASSYTSSYNEQF
TRBJ2-7 TRBV5-6 - ASSLLQGSYEQY
TRBJ1-1 TRBV6-5 - ASSYLAWNTEAF
TRBJ2-1 TRBV7-8 TRBD2 ASSLVPVLAGDYEQF
TRBJ2-7 TRBV4-1 - ASSSEGRGAYEQY
TRBJ2-3 TRBV7-3 TRBD2 ASSSGLAGLNTQY
TRBJ2-1 TRBV5-6 - ASSLPLNEQF
TRBJ1-1 TRBV12-5 TRBD1 ASGFERGPAEAF
TRBJ2-5 TRBV5-4 - ASSLNAGEETQY
TRBJ1-2 TRBV4-1 - ASSQDGGIYGYT
TRBJ1-4 TRBV7-9 - ASSLFSATNEKLF
TRBJ2-7 TRBV19 - ASSLMEGGVYEQY
TRBJ1-1 TRBV27 - ASSLLTGNTEAF
TRBJ2-7 TRBV13 - ASSVEPGGPFEQY
TRBJ2-7 TRBV7-7 TRBD2 ASSPALGGSNEQY